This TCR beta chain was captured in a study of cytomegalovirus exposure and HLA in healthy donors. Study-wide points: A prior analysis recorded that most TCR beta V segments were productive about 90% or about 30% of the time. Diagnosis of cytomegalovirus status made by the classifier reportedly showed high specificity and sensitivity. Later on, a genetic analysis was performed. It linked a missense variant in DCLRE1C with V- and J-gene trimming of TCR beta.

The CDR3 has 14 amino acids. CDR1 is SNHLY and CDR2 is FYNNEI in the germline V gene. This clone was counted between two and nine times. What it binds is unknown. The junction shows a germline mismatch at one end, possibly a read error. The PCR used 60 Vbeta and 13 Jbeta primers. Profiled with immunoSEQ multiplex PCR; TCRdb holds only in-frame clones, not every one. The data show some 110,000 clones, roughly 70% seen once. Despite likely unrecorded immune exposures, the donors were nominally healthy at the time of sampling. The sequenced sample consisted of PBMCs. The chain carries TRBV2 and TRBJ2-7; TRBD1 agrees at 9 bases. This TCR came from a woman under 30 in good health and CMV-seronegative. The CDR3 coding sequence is TGTGCCAGCACTGAACAGGGGGCGATCTACGAGCAGTACTTC. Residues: CASTEQGAIYEQYF.